What follows are 19 T cell receptor beta chains derived from one specimen sequenced in a study of CD8+ T cells in alopecia areata. Treatment specified: oral pan-JAK inhibitor, 5-10 mg twice daily. Sequencing relied on a cDNA template that was reverse transcribed from extracted RNA. The data were produced by immunoSEQ multiplex PCR, yet TCRdb's version contains in-frame clones alone and is incomplete. The table lists 90,000 or so clones, 40% to 50% of them singletons, with more than 15% in the top ten. Sequenced here: CD8+ T cells sorted from blood, sampled at week 24, from a patient treated with tofacitinib. The source of these receptors is a human donor with alopecia areata.

This sequence joins TRBV6-1 and TRBJ1-3; D not certain. The ends were cut back, 6 bases at V and 0 bases at J, with 9 bases in the middle. Germline V gene sequence: CDR1 MNHNS, CDR2 SASEGT. CDR3 length: 14 amino acids. CDR3 bases: TGTGCCAGCAGCGGACCGAGCTCTGGAAACACCATATATTTT. Protein sequence: CASSGPSSGNTIYF.

J is TRBJ2-1 and V is TRBV7-9; weak D call: TRBD2 (6 bases). Trimming shortened V by 5 bases and J by 3 bases, and 14 bases separated the two germline ends. The CDR3 spans 15 residues. Germline V gene sequence: CDR1 SEHNR, CDR2 FQNEAQ (reference sequence). Written as DNA, the CDR3 is TGTGCCAGCAGCGGGACTGGGAAAGTCTACAATGAGCAGTTCTTC. Amino acids: CASSGTGKVYNEQFF. Full variable domain (rest looked up from reference TRBV7-9 and TRBJ2-1): DTGVSQNPRHKITKRGQNVTFRCDPISEHNRLYWYRQTLGQGPEFLTYFQNEAQLEKSRLLSDRFSAERPKGSFSTLEIQRTEQGDSAMYLCASSGTGKVYNEQFFGPGTRLTVL.

This clone was detected only a few times. The V gene is TRBV4-3, the J gene TRBJ2-3, with D tentatively TRBD1 (5 bases). V was trimmed by 2 bases and J by 3 bases, leaving 21 bases between them. Germline lookup yields CDR1 LGHNA and CDR2 YSLEER. CDR3 length: 18 residues. For the CDR3, the DNA is TGCGCCAGCAGCCAACGATTCAGGGAAGAAGTCAGAACAGATACGCAGTATTTT. Amino acids: CASSQRFREEVRTDTQYF.

This rearrangement joins TRBV7-9 to TRBJ1-4; D not resolved. Germline CDR1 and CDR2: SEHNR and FQNEAQ (reference sequence). The CDR3 length is 14 residues. Trimming took 5 bases from V and 8 from J, leaving 15 bases between them. CDR3: CASSPDFTGEKLFF. CDR3 DNA: TGTGCCAGCAGCCCCGACTTCACCGGCGAAAAACTGTTTTTT. Based on the CDR3 plus reference TRBV7-9 and TRBJ1-4, the full variable domain is DTGVSQNPRHKITKRGQNVTFRCDPISEHNRLYWYRQTLGQGPEFLTYFQNEAQLEKSRLLSDRFSAERPKGSFSTLEIQRTEQGDSAMYLCASSPDFTGEKLFFGSGTQLSVL.

Only a few counts were recorded for this clone. The chain joins TRBV4-2 to TRBJ2-5, with TRBD2 matching 12 bases. Germline-derived CDR1 and CDR2 are LGHNA and YNFKEQ. The CDR3 has 16 amino acids. Trimming at V came to 4 bases and at J to 0 bases, leaving 3 bases not matched to a gene. The CDR3 reads CASSLRTSGDQETQYF. The CDR3 DNA follows: TGTGCCAGCAGCCTCCGGACTAGCGGGGACCAAGAGACCCAGTACTTC.

This clone has only a few counts. The rearrangement joins TRBV27 to TRBJ2-2; the D gene is possibly TRBD1 (6 bases). The CDR3 contains 17 residues. Germline assignment: CDR1 MNHEY and CDR2 SMNVEV (reference sequence). The V and J ends lost 2 bases and 3 bases respectively, with 16 bases between them. The CDR3 region is CASSLNARGRYTGELFF. CDR3 sequence (DNA): TGTGCCAGCAGTTTAAACGCCAGGGGCCGATACACCGGGGAGCTGTTTTTT.

This clone was found a few times. The chain joins TRBV2 to TRBJ1-5; D ambiguous. V was shortened by 3 bases and J by 4 bases, with 13 bases between the two germline ends. CDR1 is SNHLY and CDR2 is FYNNEI in the germline V gene. CDR3 size: 15 residues. The CDR3 region is CASSDSGEENQPQHF. The CDR3 DNA follows: TGTGCCAGCAGTGATTCCGGGGAAGAAAATCAGCCCCAGCATTTT.

V usage is TRBV5-1 and J usage is TRBJ1-1; D gene uncertain. V dropped 5 bases and J dropped 5 bases, with 19 bases sitting between them. Germline V gene sequence: CDR1 SGHRS, CDR2 YFSETQ. The CDR3 sequence is 15 residues long. The DNA of the CDR3 is TGCGCCAGCAGGTCGGGATTGGGCCAATCTACTGAAGCTTTCTTT. Amino acids: CASRSGLGQSTEAFF.

The J gene is TRBJ2-7, the V gene TRBV29-1; no firm D call. The V end lost 7 bases, the J end lost 0 bases, and 13 bases lay between the germline ends. This CDR3 is built from 13 residues. Per germline, CDR1 SQVTM and CDR2 ANQGSEA. The DNA of the CDR3 is TGCAGCGCTATGGTCGGAAGCTCCTACGAGCAGTACTTC. Translated: CSAMVGSSYEQYF.

This clone has only a few counts. Other DNA sequences in the same sample also yield this CDR3. The chain couples TRBV7-9 to TRBJ2-7; D remains unclear. The length of the CDR3 is 11 residues. Germline-derived CDR1 and CDR2 are SEHNR and FQNEAQ (reference sequence). V shed 2 bases and J shed 1 base, with 0 bases lying between them. Here the CDR3 reads CASSLSYEQYF. CDR3 sequence (DNA): TGTGCCAGCAGCTTATCCTACGAGCAGTACTTC.

V usage is TRBV10-2 and J usage is TRBJ1-1; D possibly corresponds to TRBD1 (6 bases). CDR3 length: 12 residues. V was clipped by 7 bases and J by 1 base, with 7 bases between them. Germline V gene data show CDR1 as WSHSY and CDR2 as SAAADI. The CDR3 coding sequence is TGCGCCAGCAAACAGGGGAACACTGAAGCTTTCTTT. Encoded protein: CASKQGNTEAFF.

The chain links TRBV27 to TRBJ2-7; D call uncertain. This CDR3 spans 12 amino acids. CDR1 and CDR2 (germline): MNHEY, SMNVEV (reference sequence). V lost 10 bases to trimming and J lost 6 bases, with 16 bases between them. The DNA of the CDR3 is TGTGCCACCGGTTGGTATGGCGGCGAGCAGTACTTC. Its translation is CATGWYGGEQYF.

In this sample, this clone turned up a few times. The chain has TRBV14 and TRBJ2-1; D possibly corresponds to TRBD2 (5 bases). Germline V gives CDR1 SGHDN, CDR2 FVKESK. V was cut by 6 bases and J by 11 bases, with 11 bases left in between. The CDR3 spans 11 residues. The CDR3 coding sequence is TGTGCCAGCAGGGATGCGGGCCAGCAGTTCTTC. Protein sequence: CASRDAGQQFF.

This sequence joins TRBV18 and TRBJ2-1; D may be TRBD1 (5 bases). This CDR3 is 13 amino acids long. V lost 2 bases to trimming and J lost 3 bases, with 5 bases between them. The germline V gene has CDR1 KGHSH and CDR2 LQKENI. CDR3 amino acids: CASSPGHYNEQFF. The CDR3 bases are TGTGCCAGCTCACCAGGACACTACAATGAGCAGTTCTTC.

This clone is medium-sized by share. The CDR3: CASTALWSSTDTQYF. DNA for the CDR3: TGTGCCAGCACCGCCCTATGGTCTAGCACAGATACGCAGTATTTT. V gene TRBV28 combines with J gene TRBJ2-3; unclear D gene. Germline lookup yields CDR1 MDHEN and CDR2 SYDVKM. The CDR3 has 15 residues. Between the trimmed V and J ends, which lost 7 bases and 0 bases, there was a span of 14 bases.

This clone was counted only a few times. The chain links TRBV29-1 to TRBJ2-7; TRBD2 matches at 11 bases. The V and J ends lost 5 bases and 5 bases, in that order; junction bases with no gene match: 14. This CDR3 has 16 amino acids. The germline CDR1 and CDR2 sequences are SQVTM and ANQGSEA. CDR3 sequence: CSVYRELAGANNEQYF. The CDR3 bases are TGCAGCGTTTACCGGGAACTAGCGGGAGCAAACAACGAGCAGTACTTC.

This clone was seen many times. The gene calls are TRBV27 and TRBJ2-5, with D perhaps assigned TRBD1 or TRBD2 (5 bases each). The germline gives CDR1 MNHEY, CDR2 SMNVEV (reference sequence). This CDR3 is 15 amino acids long. The V gene lost 1 base and the J gene lost 5 bases, with 14 bases spanning the gap. The CDR3 nucleotides read TGTGCCAGCAGTTTATTCGGGACGTCGGGGGAGACCCAGTACTTC. It is translated as CASSLFGTSGETQYF.

The chain combines TRBV4-1 with TRBJ1-1; D is possibly TRBD1 (5 bases). Germline V gives CDR1 MGHRA, CDR2 YSYEKL. The CDR3 is 17 residues long. Trimming left V 2 bases short and J 0 bases short, with 16 bases between. The CDR3 DNA reads TGCGCCAGCAGCCAAAGAGGCCCGGGACTGATGAACACTGAAGCTTTCTTT. Translating gives CASSQRGPGLMNTEAFF.

This rearrangement joins TRBV5-1 to TRBJ2-7; 10 bases match TRBD1. V shed 0 bases and J 3 bases; nucleotides not matched to a gene: 6. Germline V lookup: CDR1 SGHRS, CDR2 YFSETQ. The CDR3 totals 16 residues. CDR3 loop: CASSLGGRTGGYEQYF. CDR3 bases: TGCGCCAGCAGCTTGGGAGGTCGGACAGGGGGCTACGAGCAGTACTTC.